This T cell receptor beta chain was obtained from a study of T cell responses to AZD1222 COVID-19 vaccine (dated by TCRdb to 2020 to 2022). Regarding the research as a whole: Because spike-specific TCR depth and breadth did not differ between the two schedules, AZD1222 recipients who got a second dose at roughly 4 weeks were pooled with those who got a second dose at roughly 12 weeks. TCR sequencing covered some 250 trial participants: 207 given two doses of AZD1222 and 26 given two doses of MenACWY control vaccine. Trial participants were enrolled by age into subgroups of 18-55, 56-69 and 70-plus years, and about 150, 27 and 61 TCR-sequenced participants, respectively, were included in these subgroups. Points the paper makes about the study in general: The 56-69-year group was small, and its depth increase did not reach significance, likely because of low power. Participants were mostly white British and included more females than males, and it was suggested by the authors that clonal diversity may have been underestimated. Because no day 14 peak-response samples were available, repertoires were characterized only after the peak T cell response. Conclusions about previously exposed vaccinees are limited, since just six AZD1222 recipients were seropositive for SARS-CoV-2 at baseline. After two AZD1222 doses, both the breadth and the depth of spike-specific TCRs were significantly higher than at day 0 and than in MenACWY recipients. CD4 TCRs associated with the vaccine covered the entire spike protein, and the dominant responses were in regions 160-218 and 743-854. Epitopes outside the regions mutated in the B.1.351 and B.1.1.7 variants were reportedly recognized by nearly half of the unique spike-specific TCRs.

As regards this clone: Its antigen specificity is not known. Base qualities are not provided; no much larger clone lies one nucleotide away.

The CDR3 regions of human TCRbeta chains were analyzed by immunosequencing. Concerning the study's data processing: TCRs in the repertoires were compared against a reference library of SARS-CoV-2-specific TCRs that had been generated with the MIRA antigen-specificity platform. Breadth meant the fraction of unique TCRs that were SARS-CoV-2-associated, whereas depth meant the fraction of total T cells that were SARS-CoV-2-associated. Using the MIRA data, every spike-specific TCR was mapped to the spike region that the TCR reacted to and assigned to either a CD4 or a CD8 class. Log10-transformed breadth and depth values were compared by one-way ANOVA with Sidak's multiple comparisons tests. TCRdb took this table from immuneACCESS and kept in-frame rearrangements with V and J called. Such tables lack part of the clones; where checked against another copy, unresolved V genes explain under half of the gap, and the rest is unexplained. That table is the source of V, J and clone size, and D and trimming were worked out from the DNA. A total of around 120,000 clones appear in this sample, around nine tenths of them only once. Clones ranked in the top ten supply less than 4.5% of the sample.

Read against the paper, the sample's time point label means: baseline before first vaccination. The vaccinee samples were drawn from two UK trials, COV001 and COV002, one of which was a single-blind randomized controlled phase 2/3 trial testing AZD1222 (ChAdOx1 nCoV-19) in healthy adults. Trial participant PBMC samples were collected at day 0 and day 28 after the second dose for TCRbeta chain sequencing. Trimming removed 2 bases from V and 5 bases from J, leaving 11 bases between the germline ends. CDR1 and CDR2, per the germline V gene, are MDHEN and SYDVKM. The CDR3 contains 14 residues, cysteine and phenylalanine counted. Just the 42-base CDR3 DNA is kept, in frame starting at base 1.

The sample was peripheral blood, taken on day 0 of AZD1222 vaccination. This sequence originates from an adult in good health. This chain joins TRBV28 to TRBJ2-3, with the D gene not clear enough to name. DNA sequence: TGTGCCAGCAGTTTAAGGGTCGCCAAAGATACGCAGTATTTT. Translated, this gives CASSLRVAKDTQYF.